The sequence of this T cell receptor (beta chain) was determined in a study of CD8 T cells in Susac syndrome. The authors reverse transcribed about 0.45 to 1 ug RNA with random hexamers. TCRdb passed the immunoSEQ multiplex PCR reads through MiXCR, listing each CDR3 protein once. The sample has 150,000 or so distinct CDR3 sequences, 95% seen once; the top ten hold more than 0.11%. The receptor comes from a human donor with Susac syndrome. The sequencing sample was made of CD4+ T cells from PBMCs.

CDR3 DNA sequence: TGCAGTGCTACGTACACAGATACGCAGTATTTT. Its translation: CSATYTDTQYF. The V and J genes are TRBV20-1 and TRBJ2-3, with D unresolved. V was cut by 4 bases and J by 2 bases, with 4 bases left in between. This CDR3 is 11 amino acids long. Germline CDR1 DFQATT, CDR2 SNEGSKA (reference sequence).